This TCR beta chain was recorded in a study of CD8 T cells in Susac syndrome (dated by TCRdb to the late 2010s). For the wider study: The study used repertoire sequencing to test whether antigen drove CD8+ T cell activation and differentiation in Susac syndrome. Clonality of the CD8+ T cell repertoire was compared between roughly 13 healthy donors, roughly 14 Susac syndrome patients and under 16 multiple sclerosis patients.

CDR1 and CDR2, per the germline V gene, are LGHNA and YSLEER. The CDR3 goes from the cysteine to the phenylalanine over 16 residues. The DNA shown is the 48-base CDR3, in frame from base 1. The V end loses 0 bases and the J end loses 6 bases, and a stretch of 14 bases separates them. Details on this clonotype: Its antigen is currently not known. Base quality data are lacking; no much larger clone is found one base away.

RNA was extracted using the RNeasy kit, and roughly 0.5 to 1 microgram was reverse transcribed with random hexamers. The immunoSEQ multiplex PCR assay, covering 54 Vbeta and 13 Jbeta segments, was used to amplify TCR beta CDR3 regions. PCR amplification bias was corrected using a synthetic template baseline for primer optimization and computational correction. Turning to the authors' computational methods: Reads were annotated to V, D and J genes according to IMGT and were analyzed with immunoSEQ Analyzer, with only productive sequences retained. Clonality was computed as one minus Shannon entropy normalized by log2 of the number of productive unique sequences. Public and private clones were assessed among the 100 most prevalent clones of each patient and control. Susac-specific clones were defined as absent from healthy and MS cohorts, over a thousand published viral clones and other ImmuneACCESS disease sequences. Using fastp at Q25 and MiXCR, TCRdb reprocessed the public reads and kept productive beta chains. Each CDR3 protein gets just one entry, which takes the most common genes and DNA from the rows behind it. The V and J calls were determined by TCRdb, not by the authors. The sample has 75,000 to 95,000 distinct CDR3 sequences on record, 91% of them singletons. Jointly, the top ten make up less than 0.6% of the sample.

What the work shows at the level of the full study, not this receptor alone: The TCR sequencing and HLA analysis was acknowledged to have included a relatively small number of individuals.

Peripheral blood CD8+ and CD4+ T cells from healthy donors, Susac syndrome patients and multiple sclerosis patients were profiled using high-throughput TCR beta sequencing. Multiple sclerosis controls were treatment-naive patients with stable or active relapsing-remitting disease fulfilling revised McDonald criteria. Bulk CD8+ and CD4+ T cells were purified by magnetic negative isolation, while CD8+ TEMRA cells were enriched using FACS. Blood was collected in EDTA tubes and processed within 24 hours, with PBMCs isolated through density gradient centrifugation. PBMCs intended for TCR sequencing were cryopreserved in liquid nitrogen and were subsequently thawed in a 37 degrees C water bath. The sorted or isolated CD4+, CD8+ and CD8+ TEMRA cells had a purity of 90% or higher.

The sequence links TRBV4-3 to TRBJ2-2; a tentative D call is TRBD2 (5 bases match). The receptor was derived from a human donor with multiple sclerosis. Sample: CD8+ T cells from PBMCs. The CDR3 region has the sequence CASSQELTIGSGELFF. The DNA sequence is as follows: TGCGCCAGCAGCCAAGAGTTGACTATCGGGTCCGGGGAGCTGTTTTTT.